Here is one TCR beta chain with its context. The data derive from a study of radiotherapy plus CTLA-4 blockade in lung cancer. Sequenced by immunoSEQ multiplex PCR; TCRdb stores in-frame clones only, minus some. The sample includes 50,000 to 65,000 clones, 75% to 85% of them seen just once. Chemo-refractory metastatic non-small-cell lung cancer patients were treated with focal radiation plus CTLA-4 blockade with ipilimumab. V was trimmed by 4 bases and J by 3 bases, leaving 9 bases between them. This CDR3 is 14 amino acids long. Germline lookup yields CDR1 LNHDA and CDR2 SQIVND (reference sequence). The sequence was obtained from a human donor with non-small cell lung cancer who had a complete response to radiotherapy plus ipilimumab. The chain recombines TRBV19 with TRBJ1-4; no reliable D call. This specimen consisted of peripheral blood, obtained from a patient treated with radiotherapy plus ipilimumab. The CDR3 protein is CASSNHAANEKLFF. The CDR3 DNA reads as TGTGCCAGTAGTAACCACGCGGCTAATGAAAAACTGTTTTTT.